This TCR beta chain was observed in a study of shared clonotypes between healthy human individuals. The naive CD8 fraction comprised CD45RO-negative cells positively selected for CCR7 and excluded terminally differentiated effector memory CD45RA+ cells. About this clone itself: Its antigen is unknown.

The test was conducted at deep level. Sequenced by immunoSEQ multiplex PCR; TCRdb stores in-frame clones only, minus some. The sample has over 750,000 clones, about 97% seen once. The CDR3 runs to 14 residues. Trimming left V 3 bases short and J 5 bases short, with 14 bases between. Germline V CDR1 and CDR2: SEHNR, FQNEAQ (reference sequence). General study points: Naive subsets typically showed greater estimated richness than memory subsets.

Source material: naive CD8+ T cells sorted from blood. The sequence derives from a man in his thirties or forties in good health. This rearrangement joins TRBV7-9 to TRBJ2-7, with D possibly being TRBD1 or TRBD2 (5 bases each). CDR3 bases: TGTGCCAGCAGCTTGGGGACCTTGATAAACGAGCAGTACTTC. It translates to CASSLGTLINEQYF.